These T cell receptor beta chains were read from a single sample in a study of T cells after yellow fever vaccination. TCRdb called the 5' RACE reads again in MiXCR, with one record for every CDR3 protein. The repertoire holds 400,000 or so distinct CDR3 sequences, with roughly a sixth as singletons. Sequences were derived from PBMCs, sampled before the yellow fever booster vaccination. The receptors derive from a man younger than 30 who received the YFV17D yellow fever vaccine. CDR3s include the opening cysteine and the closing phenylalanine or tryptophan. Fields, in order: J gene, V gene, D gene, CDR3 protein. D genes are given only for firm matches.

J gene: TRBJ2-2
V gene: TRBV27
D gene: -
CDR3 protein: CASGYSDRTGELFF

J gene: TRBJ2-3
V gene: TRBV2
D gene: -
CDR3 protein: CASSLVQSSTDTQYF

J gene: TRBJ1-1
V gene: TRBV18
D gene: -
CDR3 protein: CASSPRTRVGDTEAFF

J gene: TRBJ2-5
V gene: TRBV7-8
D gene: -
CDR3 protein: CASRLVLGSETQYF

J gene: TRBJ1-1
V gene: TRBV7-9
D gene: -
CDR3 protein: CALARGTEAFF

J gene: TRBJ2-3
V gene: TRBV18
D gene: -
CDR3 protein: CASSPSHSSTDTQYF

J gene: TRBJ2-2
V gene: TRBV4-2
D gene: TRBD1
CDR3 protein: CASSQTGQGHTGELFF

J gene: TRBJ2-3
V gene: TRBV2
D gene: TRBD2
CDR3 protein: CASKGTSGGTDTQYF

J gene: TRBJ2-5
V gene: TRBV7-8
D gene: -
CDR3 protein: CASSQGRQETQYF

J gene: TRBJ1-5
V gene: TRBV7-2
D gene: -
CDR3 protein: CASSVERGRNQPQHF

J gene: TRBJ1-1
V gene: TRBV29-1
D gene: -
CDR3 protein: CSANGFTNTEAFF

J gene: TRBJ2-3
V gene: TRBV7-2
D gene: -
CDR3 protein: CASSLGRSQNTQYF

J gene: TRBJ2-5
V gene: TRBV5-1
D gene: TRBD1
CDR3 protein: CASSSPGGRETQYF

J gene: TRBJ1-6
V gene: TRBV7-8
D gene: TRBD1
CDR3 protein: CASSVTDRASPLHF

J gene: TRBJ1-4
V gene: TRBV4-1
D gene: TRBD1
CDR3 protein: CASSQGTGNEKLFF

J gene: TRBJ1-5
V gene: TRBV5-5
D gene: TRBD1
CDR3 protein: CASSETGGNQPQHF

J gene: TRBJ2-1
V gene: TRBV11-2
D gene: -
CDR3 protein: CASSLKVAGTSYNEQFF

J gene: TRBJ1-5
V gene: TRBV6-6
D gene: -
CDR3 protein: CASRSLRGARNQPQHF

J gene: TRBJ2-1
V gene: TRBV4-1
D gene: TRBD2
CDR3 protein: CASSQEGKGTSGALEQFF

J gene: TRBJ1-2
V gene: TRBV6-5
D gene: -
CDR3 protein: CASSPRTAVGGYTF

J gene: TRBJ2-2
V gene: TRBV9
D gene: -
CDR3 protein: CASEGAPGELFF

J gene: TRBJ1-1
V gene: TRBV7-8
D gene: -
CDR3 protein: CASGDTTEAFF

J gene: TRBJ1-1
V gene: TRBV6-6
D gene: -
CDR3 protein: CASTPLGDGEAFF

J gene: TRBJ2-3
V gene: TRBV9
D gene: -
CDR3 protein: CASSVDRDTEGADTQYF

J gene: TRBJ1-5
V gene: TRBV7-2
D gene: TRBD1
CDR3 protein: CASSRNQGEQPQHF

J gene: TRBJ2-2
V gene: TRBV7-2
D gene: -
CDR3 protein: CALGGLNTGELFF

J gene: TRBJ1-1
V gene: TRBV7-3
D gene: -
CDR3 protein: CASSLSSNRGTEAFF

J gene: TRBJ2-3
V gene: TRBV5-1
D gene: TRBD2
CDR3 protein: CASSLGLAGITDTQYF

J gene: TRBJ2-3
V gene: TRBV5-1
D gene: -
CDR3 protein: CASSLGVPDTQYF

J gene: TRBJ1-2
V gene: TRBV2
D gene: -
CDR3 protein: CASSQLNYGYTF

J gene: TRBJ1-1
V gene: TRBV9
D gene: TRBD1
CDR3 protein: CASRKGAGDTEAFF

J gene: TRBJ1-1
V gene: TRBV15
D gene: -
CDR3 protein: CATSRVVGNTEAFF

J gene: TRBJ2-3
V gene: TRBV7-9
D gene: -
CDR3 protein: CATVEGQSTDTQYF

J gene: TRBJ2-1
V gene: TRBV7-2
D gene: -
CDR3 protein: CASSLAGAGSYNEQFF

J gene: TRBJ1-2
V gene: TRBV6-5
D gene: -
CDR3 protein: CASSFPGSYGYTF

J gene: TRBJ2-6
V gene: TRBV18
D gene: -
CDR3 protein: CASSPRSRGEAGANVLTF

J gene: TRBJ1-5
V gene: TRBV30
D gene: -
CDR3 protein: CAWSANGLNQPQHF

J gene: TRBJ2-7
V gene: TRBV5-1
D gene: -
CDR3 protein: CASSLPEGYEQYF

J gene: TRBJ2-5
V gene: TRBV7-2
D gene: -
CDR3 protein: CASSPADRVGTQYF

J gene: TRBJ2-7
V gene: TRBV20-1
D gene: -
CDR3 protein: CSGRDFGSYEQYF

J gene: TRBJ2-7
V gene: TRBV5-1
D gene: -
CDR3 protein: CASSSGLGSYEQYF

J gene: TRBJ1-1
V gene: TRBV12-3/TRBV12-4
D gene: -
CDR3 protein: CASRHRVGLTEAFF

J gene: TRBJ1-5
V gene: TRBV20-1
D gene: -
CDR3 protein: CSARGYQRQPQHF

J gene: TRBJ2-3
V gene: TRBV6-2/TRBV6-3
D gene: TRBD1
CDR3 protein: CASTPWGQLITDTQYF

J gene: TRBJ2-6
V gene: TRBV19
D gene: TRBD1
CDR3 protein: CASRLTGLISGANVLTF

J gene: TRBJ2-2
V gene: TRBV5-1
D gene: -
CDR3 protein: CASSYMTGPNTGELFF

J gene: TRBJ2-3
V gene: TRBV9
D gene: -
CDR3 protein: CASSASTDTQYF

J gene: TRBJ2-5
V gene: TRBV7-8
D gene: -
CDR3 protein: CASSLRLGGGETQYF

J gene: TRBJ2-5
V gene: TRBV9
D gene: TRBD1
CDR3 protein: CASSVGTGGEVETQYF

J gene: TRBJ1-1
V gene: TRBV7-2
D gene: -
CDR3 protein: CASSFGSLGREDTEAFF

J gene: TRBJ1-1
V gene: TRBV7-9
D gene: -
CDR3 protein: CASSSVGPGNTEAFF

J gene: TRBJ2-5
V gene: TRBV12-3/TRBV12-4
D gene: -
CDR3 protein: CASSSLGFGETQYF

J gene: TRBJ2-7
V gene: TRBV7-6
D gene: -
CDR3 protein: CASSSAGASYEQYF

J gene: TRBJ1-1
V gene: TRBV2
D gene: -
CDR3 protein: CASSTPPTSTEAFF

J gene: TRBJ1-5
V gene: TRBV6-5
D gene: -
CDR3 protein: CASSSGLPSNQPQHF

J gene: TRBJ2-5
V gene: TRBV6-2/TRBV6-3
D gene: -
CDR3 protein: CASSFSGSTTETQYF

J gene: TRBJ2-1
V gene: TRBV5-6
D gene: TRBD2
CDR3 protein: CASSSNLAGDLHNEQFF